This T cell receptor beta chain is from a study of cytomegalovirus exposure and HLA in healthy donors. It was with 60 Vbeta and 13 Jbeta primers that the PCR ran. The protocol was immunoSEQ multiplex PCR, while the TCRdb copy is restricted to in-frame clones and leaves out a portion. This table holds approximately 20,000 clones. Germline loops: CDR1 SEHNR, CDR2 FQNEAQ (reference sequence). V gave up 5 bases and J gave up 5 bases; unmatched junction bases: 12. The CDR3 is 18 residues long. The clonotype was recovered from a man aged 55 to 70 in good health and CMV-seropositive. The sequenced sample was PBMCs. The chain uses TRBV7-9 and TRBJ2-5; 15 bases line up with TRBD2. For the CDR3, the DNA is TGTGCCAGCAGCCCCGGACTAGCGGGAGGGCCTACCCGGGAGACCCAGTACTTC. Translating gives CASSPGLAGGPTRETQYF.